The clone carrying this T cell receptor beta chain turned up a few times. Its antigen is not known. Authors' methods: Using the CDR3 differences seen across clinicopathological groups, the authors built a distant-metastasis classifier for papillary thyroid cancer, which was meant to discriminate distant-metastatic patients. TCRdb re-called the PCR reads through MiXCR. TCRdb, not the authors, supplied the V and J calls. The sample has about 93,000 clones; 8% to 9.5% are singletons. This sample was included in a study of metastatic and nonmetastatic thyroid tumors. Study summary: The authors compared repertoires across blood and tumor or nodule tissue from malignant and benign thyroid patients.

Findings of the study overall: Benign nodules were reported to have significantly lower TCR beta diversity than malignant thyroid tumors, in blood and tumor.

Every patient underwent thyroid surgery untreated. The sample comprised blood. This sequence originates from a female donor with papillary thyroid cancer or a benign thyroid nodule (not recorded which). Some clones in this sample may be carry-over from other donors' samples.

The CDR3 region has the DNA TGCGCCAGCTTTACCACCCCGGGACAGGGGGCTACTGAAGCTTTCTTT. This translates into CASFTTPGQGATEAFF. The chain is built from TRBV5-1 and TRBJ1-1, with 12 nucleotides matching TRBD1. J lost 5 bases, V lost 7 bases, and 12 bases had no gene match. CDR3 length: 16 residues. CDR1 and CDR2 (germline): SGHRS, YFSETQ. The whole variable domain, remainder taken from reference TRBV5-1 and TRBJ1-1, is KAGVTQTPRYLIKTRGQQVTLSCSPISGHRSVSWYQQTPGQGLQFLFEYFSETQRNKGNFPGRFSGRQFSNSRSEMNVSTLELGDSALYLCASFTTPGQGATEAFFGQGTRLTVV.